This TCR beta chain was identified during a study of T cell repertoires in cytomegalovirus infection. Whole-study findings and limits: There were HLA-C-restricted CMV-specific TCR beta clonotypes dominating the ex vivo response.

V was clipped by 5 bases and J by 3 bases, with 7 bases between them. The CDR3 consists of 13 residues. Per germline, CDR1 SGHTA and CDR2 FQGTGA. TCRdb itself ran the reads through MiXCR, one entry per CDR3 protein. This table has 310,000 or so distinct CDR3 sequences, about a sixth appearing once. This clonotype was counted at least ten times. What it binds is unknown. The rearrangement uses TRBV7-3 and TRBJ2-2; D not certain. Sequencing was done on a sample of PBMCs. The TCR was taken from a human donor in good health (CMV status not recorded). Some clones in this sample may be carry-over from other donors' samples. The CDR3 bases are TGTGCCAGCAGCAATAGTTACACCGGGGAGCTGTTTTTT. Its translation: CASSNSYTGELFF. The full variable domain, rest sourced from reference TRBV7-3 and TRBJ2-2, is GAGVSQTPSNKVTEKGKYVELRCDPISGHTALYWYRQSLGQGPEFLIYFQGTGAADDSGLPNDRFFAVRPEGSVSTLKIQRTERGDSAVYLCASSNSYTGELFFGEGSRLTVL.